This is a list of T cell receptor beta chains from one sample in a study of Graves' ophthalmopathy and Graves' hyperthyroidism. In TCRdb, the multiplex PCR reads were re-called with MiXCR into one record per CDR3 protein. The profile shows about 660,000 distinct CDR3 sequences, over 40% of them singletons. Sequencing was done on a sample of peripheral blood. Source of these receptors: an adult man with Graves' ophthalmopathy. Both conserved end residues are trimmed from each CDR3. The order of the fields is J gene, V gene, CDR3 protein.

TRBJ2-5	TRBV12-3/TRBV12-4	ASGPEVASGRGGEETQY
TRBJ2-2	TRBV6-1	ATIVMSGELF
TRBJ2-2	TRBV5-6	ASSLGGTNTGELF
TRBJ2-7	TRBV29-1	SLLAGVGEQY
TRBJ1-4	TRBV13	ASSPLFGSSAEKLF
TRBJ1-2	TRBV15	ATGGGRDYGYT
TRBJ1-2	TRBV7-7	ASSEGVGT
TRBJ1-5	TRBV3-1	ASSHGSAQH
TRBJ1-2	TRBV19	ASRDGQAHYGYT
TRBJ2-7	TRBV25-1	ASSDKEGEKQY
TRBJ1-2	TRBV4-2	ASTRVSGDYGYT
TRBJ2-7	TRBV10-3	ASSSPGLIYEQY
TRBJ2-7	TRBV20-1	SVCRASGCSYEQY
TRBJ2-6	TRBV10-3	AISVSRSGANVLT
TRBJ2-7	TRBV5-1	ASSPKVPGTSYEQY
TRBJ1-2	TRBV15	ATSRDHPSRVGYT
TRBJ2-5	TRBV6-2/TRBV6-3	ASTPEEAYQETQY
TRBJ1-1	TRBV19	ASRPGQMNTEAF
TRBJ1-1	TRBV5-1	ASSLAGREAV
TRBJ2-2	TRBV2	VSKELPGELF
TRBJ2-1	TRBV2	ASSFGLALGNEQF
TRBJ1-1	TRBV14	ASSQIGHLNTEAF